This T cell receptor beta chain was sequenced in a study of a mutant IDH1 vaccine in newly diagnosed glioma. Notes on this clone: The antigen is undetermined.

The method was immunoSEQ multiplex PCR; TCRdb's version includes in-frame clones alone and lacks a portion of them. The profile shows approximately 82,000 clones, 65% to 90% of them singletons. V was cut by 6 bases and J by 1 base, with 12 bases left in between. CDR3 length equals 14 residues. The germline V gene encodes CDR1 MDHEN and CDR2 SYDVKM. The time point: week 23, last vaccination. A 20-mer mutant IDH1 peptide at 300 ug was injected subcutaneously with topical imiquimod. V is TRBV28 and J is TRBJ2-5; D not certain. This TCR was sampled from a man under 40 with glioma. Some clones in this sample may be carry-over from other donors' samples. The material sequenced was PBMCs, taken from a glioma patient whose treatment included an IDH1 peptide vaccine. CDR3 sequence: CASSPIWAQETQYF. Here the CDR3 DNA reads TGTGCCAGCAGCCCCATTTGGGCCCAAGAGACCCAGTACTTC.